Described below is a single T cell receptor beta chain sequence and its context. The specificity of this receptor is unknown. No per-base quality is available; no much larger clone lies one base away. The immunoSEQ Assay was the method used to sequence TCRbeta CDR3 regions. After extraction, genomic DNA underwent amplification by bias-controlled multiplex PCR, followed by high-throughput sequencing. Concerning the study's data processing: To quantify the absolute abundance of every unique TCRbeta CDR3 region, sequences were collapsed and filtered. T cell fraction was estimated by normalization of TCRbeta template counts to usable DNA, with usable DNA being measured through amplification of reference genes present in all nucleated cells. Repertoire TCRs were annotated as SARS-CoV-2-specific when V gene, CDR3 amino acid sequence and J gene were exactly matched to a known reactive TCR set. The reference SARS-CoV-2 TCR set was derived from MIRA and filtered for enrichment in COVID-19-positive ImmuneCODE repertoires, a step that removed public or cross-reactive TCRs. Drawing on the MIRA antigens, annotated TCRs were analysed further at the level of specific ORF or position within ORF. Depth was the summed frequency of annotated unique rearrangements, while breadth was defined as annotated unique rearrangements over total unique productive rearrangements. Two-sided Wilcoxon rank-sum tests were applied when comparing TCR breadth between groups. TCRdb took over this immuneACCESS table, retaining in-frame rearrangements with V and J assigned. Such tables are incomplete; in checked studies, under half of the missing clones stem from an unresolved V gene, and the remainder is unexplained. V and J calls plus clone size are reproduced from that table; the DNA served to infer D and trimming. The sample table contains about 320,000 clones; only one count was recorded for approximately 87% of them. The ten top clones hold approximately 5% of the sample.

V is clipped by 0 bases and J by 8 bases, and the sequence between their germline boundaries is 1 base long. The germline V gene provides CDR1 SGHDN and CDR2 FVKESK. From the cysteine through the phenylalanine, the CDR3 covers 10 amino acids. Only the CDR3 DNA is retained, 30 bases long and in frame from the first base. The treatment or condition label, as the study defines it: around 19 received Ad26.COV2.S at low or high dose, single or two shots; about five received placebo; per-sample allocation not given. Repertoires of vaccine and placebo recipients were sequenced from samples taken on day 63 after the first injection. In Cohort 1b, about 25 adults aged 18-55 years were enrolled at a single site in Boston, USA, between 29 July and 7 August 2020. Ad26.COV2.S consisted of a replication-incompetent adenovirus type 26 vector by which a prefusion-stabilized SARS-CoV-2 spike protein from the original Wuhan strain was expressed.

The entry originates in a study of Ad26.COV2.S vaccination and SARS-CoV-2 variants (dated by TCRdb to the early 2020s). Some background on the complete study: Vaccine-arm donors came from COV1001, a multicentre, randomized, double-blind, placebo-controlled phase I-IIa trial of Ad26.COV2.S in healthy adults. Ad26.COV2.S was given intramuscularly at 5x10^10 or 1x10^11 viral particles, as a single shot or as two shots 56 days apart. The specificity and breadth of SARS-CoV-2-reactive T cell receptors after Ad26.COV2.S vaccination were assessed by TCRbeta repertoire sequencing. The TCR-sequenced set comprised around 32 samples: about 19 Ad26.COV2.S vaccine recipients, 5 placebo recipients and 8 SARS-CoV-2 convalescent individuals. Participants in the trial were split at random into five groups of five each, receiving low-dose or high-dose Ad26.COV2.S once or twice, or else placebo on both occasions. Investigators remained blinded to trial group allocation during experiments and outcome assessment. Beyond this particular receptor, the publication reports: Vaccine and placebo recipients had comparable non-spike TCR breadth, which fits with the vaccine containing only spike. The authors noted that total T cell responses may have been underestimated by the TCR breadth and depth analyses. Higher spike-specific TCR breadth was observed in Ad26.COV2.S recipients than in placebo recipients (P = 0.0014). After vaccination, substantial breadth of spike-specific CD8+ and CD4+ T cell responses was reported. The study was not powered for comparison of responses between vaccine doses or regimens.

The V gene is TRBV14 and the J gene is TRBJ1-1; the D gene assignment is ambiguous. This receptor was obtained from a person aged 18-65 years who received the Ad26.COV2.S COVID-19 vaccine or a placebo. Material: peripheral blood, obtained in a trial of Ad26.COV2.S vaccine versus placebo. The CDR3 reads CASSQEEAFF. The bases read TGTGCCAGCAGCCAAGAGGAAGCTTTCTTT.